This T cell receptor beta chain was captured in a study of shared clonotypes between healthy human individuals. Sequencing used immunoSEQ multiplex PCR; TCRdb keeps in-frame clones, though not all of them. The sample lists roughly 1.4 million clones, 98% occurring once. Concerning this clone itself: The same CDR3 arises from other DNA sequences in this sample as well.

CDR1 and CDR2 (germline): SGHAT, FQNNGV. The CDR3 consists of 11 residues. V was clipped by 1 base and J by 7 bases, with 5 bases between them. The TCR comes from a man aged 30 to 45 in good health. Material: naive CD4+ T cells sorted from blood. Subset reported: CD45RA+ positively selected. The chain recombines TRBV11-2 with TRBJ2-7; D call uncertain. CDR3: CASSLGREQYF. For the CDR3, the DNA is TGTGCCAGCAGCTTAGGGCGTGAGCAGTACTTC.